Below are 24 T cell receptor beta chains sequenced from a single sample in a study of blood T cell repertoires in COVID-19 (dated by TCRdb to about 2020). Library prep was done by the immunoSEQ multiplex PCR assay. In TCRdb, the immuneACCESS table is reduced to in-frame sequences with V and J assigned. These tables do not hold every clone; where another copy was compared, an unresolved V gene accounts for under half, and the others remain unexplained. This sample has 200,000 to 250,000 clones in its table, and around four fifths of those were observed once. 14% to 15% of the sample rests with the top ten. The sequenced sample was PBMCs or T cells enriched from blood (not recorded which). Every receptor here comes from a man aged 35 to 55 who had recovered from COVID-19.

The V gene is TRBV30, the J gene TRBJ2-1; D is perhaps TRBD2 (6 bases). CDR3 length equals 15 residues. V was trimmed by 3 bases and J by 8 bases, leaving 20 bases between them. CDR1 GTSNPN and CDR2 SVGIG come from the germline V gene (reference sequence). In DNA form, the CDR3 reads TGTGCCTGGAGGGCGGGACCCTCCGCCCCTGATGAGCAGTTCTTC. Translated: CAWRAGPSAPDEQFF.

The chain carries TRBV10-3 and TRBJ2-3; 8 bases are shared with TRBD2. CDR1 ENHRY and CDR2 SYGVKD come from the germline V gene. The CDR3 is 14 amino acids. V trimming: 7 bases; J trimming: 2 bases; junction bases outside the gene matches: 5. The CDR3 loop reads CAIKTSGSTDTQYF. The CDR3 DNA reads as TGTGCCATCAAAACTAGCGGTTCCACAGATACGCAGTATTTT.

The chain employs TRBV7-9 and TRBJ1-6; D gene unclear. V lost 5 bases and J lost 6, with 8 bases in between. This CDR3 is 13 amino acids long. Looked up from germline, CDR1 is SEHNR and CDR2 is FQNEAQ (reference sequence). The CDR3 sequence: CASSPDVNSPLHF. The CDR3 coding sequence is TGTGCCAGCAGCCCAGATGTTAATTCACCCCTCCACTTT.

The table lists this clone with a few counts. The rearrangement joins TRBV7-8 to TRBJ2-1; 8 nucleotides align to TRBD2. The ends lost 1 base at V and 0 bases at J; junction bases unmatched: 5. This CDR3 contains 17 residues. CDR1 SGHVS and CDR2 FQNEAQ come from the germline V gene. The CDR3 spells CASSLGRGRSSYNEQFF. The CDR3 region has the DNA TGTGCCAGCAGCTTAGGCCGCGGGAGGAGCTCCTACAATGAGCAGTTCTTC.

This chain joins TRBV7-9 and TRBJ1-2; D gene unclear. Trimming removed 0 bases from V and 2 bases from J, with 4 bases in between. This CDR3 comprises 13 residues. Germline V CDR1 and CDR2: SEHNR, FQNEAQ (reference sequence). The CDR3 region has the DNA TGTGCCAGCAGCTTAGCTCAGAACTATGGCTACACCTTC. Residues: CASSLAQNYGYTF.

CDR3 nucleotides: TGCAGCGTGGGACCGGGACAGGGCGCTGAAGCTTTCTTT. Its protein product is CSVGPGQGAEAFF. The chain links TRBV29-1 to TRBJ1-1; TRBD1 matches 9 bases. The CDR3 covers 13 residues. The V segment lost 6 bases and the J segment 6 bases; nucleotides outside the gene matches: 8. CDR1 is SQVTM, CDR2 ANQGSEA, per germline.

The chain uses TRBV19 and TRBJ1-2; 8 bases map to TRBD1. The CDR3 has 13 residues. The junction had 5 bases not matched to a gene; V was cut back by 4 bases and J by 7 bases. The germline CDR1 and CDR2 sequences are LNHDA and SQIVND (reference sequence). The CDR3 loop is CASSSRDRTGYTF. In DNA, the CDR3 is TGTGCCAGTAGTAGTCGGGACAGGACTGGCTACACCTTC. The full variable domain, completed using reference TRBV19 and TRBJ1-2, is DGGITQSPKYLFRKEGQNVTLSCEQNLNHDAMYWYRQDPGQGLRLIYYSQIVNDFQKGDIAEGYSVSREKKESFPLTVTSAQKNPTAFYLCASSSRDRTGYTFGSGTRLTVV.

The V and J genes are TRBV27 and TRBJ2-2; a weak D match, TRBD2 (5 bases). Germline V gene sequence: CDR1 MNHEY, CDR2 SMNVEV (reference sequence). This CDR3 is 16 amino acids long. Trimming removed 0 bases from V and 5 bases from J, with 13 bases in between. The chain's CDR3 is CASSLSLRGWTGELFF. The CDR3 bases are TGTGCCAGCAGTTTATCGTTACGGGGTTGGACCGGGGAGCTGTTTTTT.

This clone is a singleton in its sample. The chain recombines TRBV6-4 with TRBJ1-6; no clear D. Germline V gene lookup returns CDR1 MRHNA and CDR2 SNTAGT. Trimming removed 2 bases at V and 10 bases at J, with 12 bases between. The CDR3 loop spans 14 amino acids. The CDR3 coding sequence is TGTGCCAGCAGTGACCGCGGGGATGGATCACCCCTCCACTTT. This gives the protein CASSDRGDGSPLHF.

V gene TRBV28 combines with J gene TRBJ1-2, with a tentative D call TRBD1 (5 bases). The V end was cut by 2 bases, the J end by 8 bases, with 21 bases between. The CDR3 has 16 amino acids. Germline CDR1 and CDR2: MDHEN and SYDVKM. CDR3 in amino acids: CASSLPGGPISTGYTF. As DNA, the CDR3 is TGTGCCAGCAGTTTACCCGGGGGACCTATATCGACCGGCTACACCTTC.

The chain is built from TRBV18 and TRBJ2-2; 11 nucleotides align to TRBD2. CDR1 is KGHSH and CDR2 is LQKENI in the germline V gene. The CDR3 has 19 amino acids. Germline trimming cut 0 bases from V and 4 bases from J; bases unmatched to any gene: 10. Here the CDR3 reads CASSPPRSLAGETTGELFF. In DNA, the CDR3 is TGTGCCAGCTCACCACCGAGATCACTAGCGGGGGAGACCACCGGGGAGCTGTTTTTT.

The chain couples TRBV28 to TRBJ2-3; 11 bases map to TRBD2. This CDR3 is 16 amino acids long. The germline CDR1 and CDR2 sequences are MDHEN and SYDVKM. Trimming cost V 4 bases and J 0 bases; bases outside gene matches: 3. CDR3: CASSWGLAASTDTQYF. As DNA, the CDR3 is TGTGCCAGCAGTTGGGGACTAGCGGCCAGCACAGATACGCAGTATTTT.

The chain recombines TRBV3-1 (or the pseudogene TRBV3-2) with TRBJ2-7; 7 nucleotides line up with TRBD2. Unmatched junction bases numbered 13, after V lost 2 bases and J lost 3 bases. CDR3 length equals 17 residues. The V gene's germline CDR1 is LGHDT and CDR2 YNNKEL (reference sequence). The CDR3 here is CASSQRTRIYLGYEQYF. CDR3 nucleotides: TGTGCCAGCAGCCAAAGGACTAGAATCTATTTGGGCTACGAGCAGTACTTC.

The V and J genes are TRBV2 and TRBJ2-2; TRBD1 agrees at 7 bases. Germline CDR1 is SNHLY and CDR2 is FYNNEI. Germline trimming cut 7 bases from V and 4 bases from J; bases unmatched to any gene: 9. The CDR3 has 15 amino acids. The CDR3 DNA reads TGTGCCAGCACCTCCGACAGGGTTGGCACCGGGGAGCTGTTTTTT. As protein: CASTSDRVGTGELFF. Complete variable domain (other parts from reference TRBV2 and TRBJ2-2): EPEVTQTPSHQVTQMGQEVILRCVPISNHLYFYWYRQILGQKVEFLVSFYNNEISEKSEIFDDQFSVERPDGSNFTLKIRSTKLEDSAMYFCASTSDRVGTGELFFGEGSRLTVL.

This clone came up once. The J gene is TRBJ2-2, the V gene TRBV6-2 or TRBV6-3; TRBD1 matches 8 bases. There are 15 residues in the CDR3. The ends lost 5 bases at V and 0 bases at J; junction bases unmatched: 2. Germline V gene lookup returns CDR1 MNHEY and CDR2 SVGEGT. The CDR3 DNA is TGTGCCAGCAGTAGACAGGGGCCGAACACCGGGGAGCTGTTTTTT. This encodes CASSRQGPNTGELFF.

The V and J genes are TRBV28 and TRBJ1-2, with a weak D call TRBD1 (5 bases). V shed 8 bases and J shed 8 bases, with 15 bases lying between them. CDR3 length: 12 amino acids. CDR1 is MDHEN and CDR2 is SYDVKM in the germline V gene. The CDR3 bases are TGTGCCAGCGGTCAAGACAGCAAAGGCTACACCTTC. Protein sequence: CASGQDSKGYTF.

The V gene is TRBV30, the J gene TRBJ1-2, with 7 bases aligning to TRBD1. Trimming cost V 5 bases and J 12 bases; bases outside gene matches: 9. The CDR3 runs to 11 residues. Germline CDR1 is GTSNPN and CDR2 is SVGIG (reference sequence). The CDR3 sequence is CAWDFSTGHTF. CDR3 nucleotide sequence: TGTGCCTGGGATTTCTCGACAGGGCACACCTTC.

The chain is built from TRBV29-1 and TRBJ1-2, with D tentatively TRBD1 (5 bases). Trimming stripped 4 bases from V and 4 bases from J, with 10 bases between. This CDR3 spans 12 amino acids. The germline gives CDR1 SQVTM, CDR2 ANQGSEA. CDR3 nucleotide sequence: TGCAGCGTTGGCTCAGGGATCTATGGCTACACCTTC. Translating gives CSVGSGIYGYTF.

The chain carries TRBV5-8 and TRBJ2-3; the match to TRBD2 covers 9 bases. This CDR3 has 17 residues. From germline, CDR1 is SGHTS and CDR2 YDEGEE. The V gene end was trimmed by 4 bases and the J gene end by 4 bases; junction bases not matched to a gene: 13. The CDR3 is CASSQGTSNNLADTQYF. CDR3 sequence (DNA): TGTGCCAGCAGCCAAGGGACTAGCAATAATTTGGCAGATACGCAGTATTTT. The variable domain in full, with the rest retrieved from reference TRBV5-8 and TRBJ2-3, is EAGVTQSPTHLIKTRGQQATLRCSPISGHTSVYWYQQALGLGLQFLLWYDEGEERNRGNFPPRFSGRQFPNYSSELNVNALELEDSALYLCASSQGTSNNLADTQYFGPGTRLTVL.

The genes are TRBV3-1 (or the pseudogene TRBV3-2) and TRBJ2-7; 7 bases align to TRBD1. The CDR3 runs 16 residues. The V gene end was trimmed by 4 bases and the J gene end by 3 bases; junction bases not matched to a gene: 12. The germline gives CDR1 LGHDT, CDR2 YNNKEL (reference sequence). CDR3 in amino acids: CASSLYDRELVYEQYF. The CDR3 DNA is TGTGCCAGCAGCCTTTACGACAGGGAACTCGTCTACGAGCAGTACTTC.

About this clone: At the DNA level, this CDR3 is encoded by other sequences in the same sample as well. The chain combines TRBV6-5 with TRBJ1-4; TRBD1 matches 10 bases. The CDR3 spans 14 residues. V was clipped by 8 bases and J by 8 bases; unmatched bases: 8. Germline loops: CDR1 MNHEY, CDR2 SVGAGI. The chain's CDR3 is CASGRDRGREKLFF. For the CDR3, the DNA is TGTGCCAGCGGTCGGGACAGGGGCCGAGAAAAACTGTTTTTT.

The genes are TRBV5-8 and TRBJ1-2, with 7 bases fitting TRBD1. The CDR3 covers 11 residues. Germline loops: CDR1 SGHTS, CDR2 YDEGEE. Trimming at V came to 6 bases and at J to 5 bases, leaving 1 base not matched to a gene. The CDR3 here is CASMTGYGYTF. The CDR3 bases are TGTGCCAGCATGACAGGGTATGGCTACACCTTC. Drawing the rest from reference TRBV5-8 and TRBJ1-2, the complete variable domain is EAGVTQSPTHLIKTRGQQATLRCSPISGHTSVYWYQQALGLGLQFLLWYDEGEERNRGNFPPRFSGRQFPNYSSELNVNALELEDSALYLCASMTGYGYTFGSGTRLTVV.

The V and J genes are TRBV19 and TRBJ2-2; TRBD1 matches 7 bases. The V gene end was trimmed by 7 bases and the J gene end by 3 bases; junction bases not matched to a gene: 11. This CDR3 is built from 16 residues. Germline loops: CDR1 LNHDA, CDR2 SQIVND (reference sequence). CDR3 amino acids: CASKTQGLVYTGELFF. The CDR3 region has the DNA TGTGCCAGTAAGACACAGGGGTTGGTGTACACCGGGGAGCTGTTTTTT.

This clone was counted once. The V and J genes are TRBV19 and TRBJ1-5, with 8 nucleotides matching TRBD1. This CDR3 comprises 13 residues. Per the germline V gene, CDR1 is LNHDA and CDR2 is SQIVND (reference sequence). The V segment lost 6 bases and the J segment 7 bases; nucleotides outside the gene matches: 5. The chain's CDR3 is CASRDRDVQPQHF. The CDR3 coding sequence is TGTGCCAGTAGGGACAGGGATGTCCAGCCCCAGCATTTT.